This TCR beta chain was recovered during a study of blood T cell repertoires in COVID-19. About the study: From T cells, B-cell-depleted T cells, or PBMCs came the material, which was cDNA or gDNA.

V dropped 4 bases and J dropped 4; count of bases not matched to a gene: 12. Germline V gene sequence: CDR1 MDHEN, CDR2 SYDVKM. This CDR3 has 16 amino acids. TCRdb's copy holds only in-frame clones and misses some; the assay was immunoSEQ multiplex PCR. The sample includes 100,000 to 120,000 clones, around 80% of them seen just once. Sequencing was performed on peripheral blood. This TCR came from a woman aged 80 or older with acute or convalescent COVID-19. This rearrangement joins TRBV28 to TRBJ2-5; 7 nucleotides agree with TRBD1. The CDR3 DNA follows: TGTGCCAGCAGTTCCCGACGACAGGGTAATAGAGAGACCCAGTACTTC. It codes for CASSSRRQGNRETQYF. The full variable domain, in which reference TRBV28 and TRBJ2-5 provide the parts outside the CDR3, is DVKVTQSSRYLVKRTGEKVFLECVQDMDHENMFWYRQDPGLGLRLIYFSYDVKMKEKGDIPEGYSVSREKKERFSLILESASTNQTSMYLCASSSRRQGNRETQYFGPGTRLLVL.